This record concerns one TCR beta chain sequence. This could be a read error, since a much larger clone is one nucleotide away. The data derive from a study of blood T cells in healthy people across ages. The use of a sample-barcoded 5' primer and a J-beta primer mix characterized a second PCR of 7 to 11 cycles. From the 5' RACE reads, TCRdb called clonotypes with MiXCR, one entry per CDR3 protein. The repertoire holds roughly 900,000 distinct CDR3 sequences, with about 28% as singletons. This CDR3 contains 15 residues. CDR1 and CDR2 from the germline V gene are DFQATT and SNEGSKA (reference sequence).

The sample taken for sequencing was blood. V usage is TRBV20-1 and J usage is TRBJ2-3; 7 bases map to TRBD2. The TCR originated in an elderly woman in good health. The CDR3 sequence: CCAPPGRTRVDTQYF. DNA of the CDR3: TGCTGTGCCCCTCCGGGCCGGACTAGGGTAGATACGCAGTATTTT.